These 15 T cell receptor beta chains share one sample of origin, sequenced in a study of molecular identifiers for immune sequencing clone quantification. TCRdb processed the PCR reads anew with MiXCR; each CDR3 protein has one entry. The table records 50,000 to 70,000 distinct CDR3 sequences, approximately 17% of them present only once. Source material: naive CD8+ T cells from blood, with Jurkat cell RNA spiked in. Sample subset: FACS-sorted CD8+CD4-CCR7+CD45RA+ naive T cells. These receptor sequences come from a human donor in good health. Some libraries in this study had Jurkat cell RNA spiked in.

This clonotype was observed at least ten times. The genes are TRBV20-1 and TRBJ2-7, with TRBD2 matching 9 bases. Trimming removed 6 bases from V and 1 base from J; junction bases left unmatched: 10. The V gene's germline CDR1 is DFQATT and CDR2 SNEGSKA (reference sequence). The CDR3 loop spans 15 amino acids. CDR3 coding DNA: TGCAGTGCCCCGACCGGGCTAGCGGGGTCCTACGAGCAGTACTTC. Translating it yields CSAPTGLAGSYEQYF.

Comments on this clonotype: A clone one base away is much larger, so this may be a read error. This rearrangement joins TRBV11-2 to TRBJ2-1, with 12 positions matching TRBD2. The CDR3 totals 18 residues. Germline CDR1 SGHAT, CDR2 FQNNGV. CDR3 amino acids: CASSPGPTSGSYGNDQFF. Written as DNA, the CDR3 is TGTGCCAGCAGCCCTGGACCGACTAGCGGGAGTTATGGGAATGATCAGTTCTTC.

This clonotype was seen once. This may be a read error, as it is one base from a much larger clone. The chain recombines TRBV14 with TRBJ2-1, with unresolved D. The length of the CDR3 is 15 residues. Germline V gene sequence: CDR1 SGHDN, CDR2 FVKESK. The V end lost 1 base, the J end lost 8 bases, and 15 bases lay between the germline ends. CDR3 bases: TGTGCCAGCAGCCAAGTGAGGAGAGGATGGGATGAGCAGTTCTTC. This codes for CASSQVRRGWDEQFF.

A remark on this clonotype: This may arise from a read error, as a much more abundant clone is one base away. This chain links TRBV11-2 with TRBJ2-7; 9 bases agree with TRBD1. This CDR3 region has 16 residues. Germline CDR1 is SGHAT and CDR2 is FQNNGV. CDR3 residues: CACSLGKQGATYEQYF. The DNA for the CDR3 is TGTGCCTGCAGCTTAGGGAAACAGGGGGCCACCTACGAGCAGTACTTC.

In regard to this clonotype: A much more abundant neighbour one base away suggests this may be a read error. The final CDR3 position lacks the conserved phenylalanine or tryptophan, pointing to a likely read error. The chain carries TRBV2 and TRBJ1-5; 8 nucleotides agree with TRBD1. V shed 6 bases, J shed 3 bases, and the junction held 7 bases outside the gene matches. The CDR3 runs to 15 residues. Germline-derived CDR1 and CDR2 are SNHLY and FYNNEI. CDR3 sequence reads: CASSVTGQVNQPQHL. The CDR3 region has the DNA TGTGCCAGCAGCGTTACGGGACAGGTCAATCAGCCCCAGCATCTT.

This clonotype was seen at least ten times. This chain uses TRBV18 with TRBJ1-1; possible D gene TRBD1, 6 bases. The CDR3 consists of 16 residues. CDR1 is KGHSH, CDR2 LQKENI, per germline. The V gene lost 3 bases and the J gene lost 2 bases, with 16 bases spanning the gap. The CDR3 nucleotides read TGTGCCAGCTCACCCCTGATATTGACAGGAAACACTGAAGCTTTCTTT. Residues: CASSPLILTGNTEAFF.

This clonotype has a count of ten or more. J is TRBJ2-5 and V is TRBV14; TRBD2 matches at 14 bases. V lost 4 bases, J lost 4 bases, and 8 bases stayed unmatched. CDR3 length: 17 amino acids. Germline CDR1 is SGHDN and CDR2 is FVKESK. In nucleotides, the CDR3 is TGTGCCAGCAGCCCAGGACTAGCGGGAGGCTTGGCAGAGACCCAGTACTTC. This gives the protein CASSPGLAGGLAETQYF.

This clonotype came up many times. This chain uses TRBV7-9 with TRBJ2-7, with D tentatively TRBD2 (7 bases). Germline CDR1 is SEHNR and CDR2 is FQNEAQ (reference sequence). The CDR3 length is 14 residues. V was pared by 5 bases and J by 4 bases, with 15 bases between. The CDR3 nucleotides are TGTGCCAGCAGCCCCCCTGGGGGGGCATACGAGCAGTACTTC. Protein product: CASSPPGGAYEQYF.

The rearrangement uses TRBV10-2 and TRBJ2-7, with TRBD2 matching over 7 bases. Germline V gives CDR1 WSHSY, CDR2 SAAADI. This CDR3 has 13 residues. J was trimmed by 2 bases and V by 8 bases; bases with no gene match: 6. In DNA form, the CDR3 reads TGCGCCAGCGCAGCGGGACGAACCTACGAGCAGTACTTC. Encoded protein: CASAAGRTYEQYF.

This clonotype was found many times. The junction departs from germline at one end; a sequencing error may be responsible. The chain carries TRBV28 and TRBJ2-7, with TRBD1 identical over 11 bases. This CDR3 has 12 residues. Germline CDR1 is MDHEN and CDR2 is SYDVKM. DNA for the CDR3: TGTGCCAGCAGTACGGCGGGGGACAGGGGGTATTTC. Protein product: CASSTAGDRGYF.

The chain couples TRBV12-3 or TRBV12-4 to TRBJ1-5, with D possibly TRBD1 on 6 matching bases. This CDR3 comprises 16 residues. V lost 1 base to trimming and J lost 1 base, with 11 bases between them. The CDR3 region is CASSLEGVESNQPQHF. In nucleotides, the CDR3 is TGTGCCAGCAGTTTAGAGGGGGTTGAAAGCAATCAGCCCCAGCATTTT.

This clonotype was detected ten times or more. The rearrangement links TRBV6-5 to TRBJ2-1; 10 bases agree with TRBD2. Germline lookup yields CDR1 MNHEY and CDR2 SVGAGI. Unmatched junction bases numbered 2, after V lost 5 bases and J lost 10 bases. The CDR3 has 12 residues. CDR3 coding DNA: TGTGCCAGCAGTCTGGGACTAGCGGAGCAGTTCTTC. This gives the protein CASSLGLAEQFF.

In this sample, this clonotype turned up many times. The chain couples TRBV20-1 to TRBJ2-1; D possibly corresponds to TRBD2 (5 bases). V gave up 0 bases and J gave up 2 bases, with 11 bases separating them. The CDR3 extends over 15 amino acids. Germline V gene sequence: CDR1 DFQATT, CDR2 SNEGSKA (reference sequence). The CDR3 bases are TGCAGTGCTAGAGATCTGGGAGTAGCCTACAATGAGCAGTTCTTC. Protein: CSARDLGVAYNEQFF.

This clonotype was counted only a few times. Here the CDR3 reads CASSMTGNYGYTF. The CDR3 DNA sequence: TGTGCCAGCAGTATGACAGGGAACTATGGCTACACCTTC. This chain connects TRBV6-6 to TRBJ1-2; 7 bases fit TRBD1. With V trimmed by 5 bases and J by 2 bases, 2 bases remained unmatched. The germline V gene encodes CDR1 MNHNY and CDR2 SVGAGI (reference sequence). CDR3 length: 13 amino acids.

In this sample, this clonotype turned up once. This CDR3 is missing its conserved last phenylalanine or tryptophan, likely due to a read error. The chain is built from TRBV5-3 and TRBJ2-1; D gene ambiguous. TRBV5-3 is placed among ORFs of uncertain function. The CDR3 has 11 residues. The CDR3 here is CASSLEGEQFS. CDR3 nucleotides: TGTGCCAGCAGCTTGGAAGGGGAGCAGTTCTCC.